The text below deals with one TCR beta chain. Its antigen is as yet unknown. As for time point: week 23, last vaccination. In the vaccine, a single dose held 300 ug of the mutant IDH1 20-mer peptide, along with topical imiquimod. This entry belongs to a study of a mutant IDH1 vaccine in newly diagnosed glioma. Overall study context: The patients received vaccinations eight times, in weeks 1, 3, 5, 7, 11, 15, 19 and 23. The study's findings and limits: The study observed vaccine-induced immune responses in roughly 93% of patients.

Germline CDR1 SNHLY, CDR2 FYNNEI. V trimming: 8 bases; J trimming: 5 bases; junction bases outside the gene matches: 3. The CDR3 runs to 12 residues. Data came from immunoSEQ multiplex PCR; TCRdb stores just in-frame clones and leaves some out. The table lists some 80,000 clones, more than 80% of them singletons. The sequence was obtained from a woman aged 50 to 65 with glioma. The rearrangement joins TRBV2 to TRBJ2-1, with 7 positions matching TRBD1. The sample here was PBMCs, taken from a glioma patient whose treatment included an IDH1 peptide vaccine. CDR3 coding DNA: TGTGCCAGCCAGGGACAGAACAATGAGCAGTTCTTC. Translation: CASQGQNNEQFF.